One sample yielded the 17 T cell receptor beta chains listed below, sequenced in a study of blood T cell repertoires in COVID-19 (dated by TCRdb to about 2020). Library preparation used the immunoSEQ multiplex PCR assay. Held by TCRdb, this immuneACCESS table contains in-frame sequences only and omits some clones. Under half of the omission traces to an unresolved V gene where checked; the cause of the rest is unknown. The sample contains just over 350,000 clones, roughly 87% of them found a single time. The top ten hold approximately 3.1% of the sample. The specimen was PBMCs or T cells enriched from blood (not recorded which). The receptors were sampled from a young woman who had recovered from COVID-19.

This sequence joins TRBV3-1 (or the pseudogene TRBV3-2) and TRBJ2-3; 7 nucleotides align to TRBD1. Germline lookup yields CDR1 LGHDT and CDR2 YNNKEL (reference sequence). CDR3 length: 18 residues. Unmatched junction bases numbered 11, after V lost 2 bases and J lost 0 bases. CDR3 loop: CASSQRTGDAYSTDTQYF. In DNA, the CDR3 is TGTGCCAGCAGCCAACGTACAGGGGACGCATATAGCACAGATACGCAGTATTTT.

The count of this clone is one. The rearrangement uses TRBV28 and TRBJ2-3; 10 bases line up with TRBD2. The CDR3 extends over 17 amino acids. Germline assignment: CDR1 MDHEN and CDR2 SYDVKM. The junction had 7 bases not matched to a gene; V was cut back by 3 bases and J by 1 base. The CDR3 DNA reads TGTGCCAGCAGTTTGCGTCTAGCGGGAGATGGCACAGATACGCAGTATTTT. Translated: CASSLRLAGDGTDTQYF.

The chain carries TRBV13 and TRBJ2-5; TRBD2 aligns across 11 bases. In germline, CDR1 is PRHDT, CDR2 FYEKMQ (reference sequence). The CDR3 is 17 residues long. V gave up 6 bases and J gave up 5 bases; unmatched junction bases: 14. As DNA, the CDR3 is TGTGCCAGCAGTTCCGCCGAAGTAGCGGGGGGGCGGGAGACCCAGTACTTC. The encoded protein is CASSSAEVAGGRETQYF.

V usage is TRBV7-3 and J usage is TRBJ1-6; D remains ambiguous. The V end was cut by 3 bases, the J end by 5 bases, with 11 bases between. The CDR3 runs 15 residues. From germline, CDR1 is SGHTA and CDR2 FQGTGA. This CDR3 is CASSFLPGNNSPLHF. CDR3 nucleotides: TGTGCCAGCAGCTTCCTCCCGGGGAATAATTCACCCCTCCACTTT.

The rearrangement uses TRBV9 and TRBJ2-7; TRBD2 aligns across 7 bases. CDR3 length: 17 residues. The V gene end was trimmed by 0 bases and the J gene end by 9 bases; junction bases not matched to a gene: 18. Per the germline V gene, CDR1 is SGDLS and CDR2 is YYNGEE. The CDR3 DNA reads as TGTGCCAGCAGCGTAGGAGGTACTAGCGTACTACCTTGGGTGCAGTACTTC. Residues: CASSVGGTSVLPWVQYF.

The chain joins TRBV19 to TRBJ2-1; 11 bases are shared with TRBD2. This CDR3 is 14 amino acids long. Germline lookup yields CDR1 LNHDA and CDR2 SQIVND (reference sequence). The V segment lost 9 bases and the J segment 3 bases; nucleotides outside the gene matches: 4. CDR3 sequence: CASKLAGVYNEQFF. CDR3 bases: TGTGCCAGCAAACTAGCGGGGGTCTACAATGAGCAGTTCTTC.

This chain joins TRBV30 and TRBJ2-7, with D possibly TRBD1 on 5 matching bases. V shed 8 bases and J shed 5 bases, with 13 bases lying between them. The CDR3 runs to 11 residues. The V gene's germline CDR1 is GTSNPN and CDR2 SVGIG (reference sequence). The CDR3 region has the DNA TGTGCCATTAGTACAGGTCACGAGCAGTACTTC. It translates to CAISTGHEQYF.

The rearrangement uses TRBV27 and TRBJ2-7, with a possible D match to TRBD1 (6 bases). There are 15 residues in the CDR3. Germline V gives CDR1 MNHEY, CDR2 SMNVEV (reference sequence). Trimming took 5 bases from V and 2 from J, leaving 16 bases between them. For the CDR3, the DNA is TGTGCCAGCAGTGTACAGGGCGGCCGTGCCTACGAGCAGTACTTC. As protein: CASSVQGGRAYEQYF.

This clone is medium-sized (0.01 to 0.1%) by share. The chain has TRBV6-5 and TRBJ2-6; weak D call: TRBD1 (6 bases). V was pared by 4 bases and J by 0 bases, with 10 bases between. This CDR3 region has 16 residues. CDR1 MNHEY and CDR2 SVGAGI come from the germline V gene. CDR3 residues: CASSSDSFSGANVLTF. The CDR3 DNA reads as TGTGCCAGCAGTTCGGACAGTTTCTCTGGGGCCAACGTCCTGACTTTC.

The chain employs TRBV28 and TRBJ1-1; 7 bases are a match to TRBD1. The CDR3 runs to 16 residues. The J segment lost 0 bases and the V segment lost 5 bases, leaving 9 bases of the junction unmatched. The germline V gene has CDR1 MDHEN and CDR2 SYDVKM. CDR3 sequence reads: CASSNRDRTMNTEAFF. The CDR3 nucleotides are TGTGCCAGCAGTAACCGGGACAGAACCATGAACACTGAAGCTTTCTTT. The full variable domain, its missing parts supplied by reference TRBV28 and TRBJ1-1, is DVKVTQSSRYLVKRTGEKVFLECVQDMDHENMFWYRQDPGLGLRLIYFSYDVKMKEKGDIPEGYSVSREKKERFSLILESASTNQTSMYLCASSNRDRTMNTEAFFGQGTRLTVV.

The V call is TRBV3-1 (or the pseudogene TRBV3-2), the J call TRBJ2-7, with D tentatively TRBD2 (6 bases). Germline V CDR1 and CDR2: LGHDT, YNNKEL (reference sequence). The CDR3 extends over 13 amino acids. The germline V and J ends were trimmed by 1 base and 6 bases, with 10 bases remaining between them. The DNA for the CDR3 is TGTGCCAGCAGCCAAGGGTCGGGGGTCGAGCAGTACTTC. Residues: CASSQGSGVEQYF.

The chain uses TRBV6-6 and TRBJ2-2; 7 bases map to TRBD1. The CDR3 runs to 15 residues. Germline CDR1 MNHNY, CDR2 SVGAGI (reference sequence). Unmatched junction bases numbered 6, after V lost 5 bases and J lost 3 bases. The CDR3 region has the DNA TGTGCCAGCAGTCGAATCCAGGGGGACACCGGGGAGCTGTTTTTT. Translation: CASSRIQGDTGELFF.

This chain uses TRBV29-1 with TRBJ1-5; D possibly corresponds to TRBD1 (5 bases). Per the germline V gene, CDR1 is SQVTM and CDR2 is ANQGSEA. The CDR3 length is 13 residues. Trimming pared 6 bases from V and 4 bases from J, leaving 13 bases between. CDR3 DNA sequence: TGCAGCGTCGGGGGATCGGGAAATCAGCCCCAGCATTTT. Its translation is CSVGGSGNQPQHF.

By sample share, this clone is medium-sized. The V and J genes are TRBV7-3 and TRBJ1-1; D may be TRBD1 (5 bases). Germline V lookup: CDR1 SGHTA, CDR2 FQGTGA. The V end lost 5 bases, the J end lost 1 base, and 14 bases lay between the germline ends. CDR3 length: 15 residues. CDR3 in amino acids: CASSLNGHQNTEAFF. As DNA, the CDR3 is TGTGCCAGCAGCCTAAATGGACACCAGAACACTGAAGCTTTCTTT.

This sequence joins TRBV5-5 and TRBJ1-6; weak D call: TRBD1 (6 bases). Germline lookup yields CDR1 SGHKS and CDR2 YYEKEE (reference sequence). Trimming left V 2 bases short and J 5 bases short, with 8 bases between. This CDR3 is built from 14 residues. The CDR3 DNA is TGTGCCAGCAGCTTAACAGGGAATAATTCACCCCTCCACTTT. This translates into CASSLTGNNSPLHF.

The gene calls are TRBV2 and TRBJ1-2; D might be TRBD1 (6 bases). The CDR3 is made up of 12 amino acids. Germline V lookup: CDR1 SNHLY, CDR2 FYNNEI. Trimming took off 6 bases at V and 7 bases at J, with 12 bases between the two ends. Here the CDR3 reads CASRQGPGGYTF. In DNA, the CDR3 is TGTGCCAGCAGACAGGGTCCGGGTGGCTACACCTTC.

CDR3 in DNA: TGTGCCAGCAGAAAAAGCTTAGCGATAACTAGCACAGATACGCAGTATTTT. This codes for CASRKSLAITSTDTQYF. This sequence joins TRBV11-2 and TRBJ2-3; D may be TRBD2 (5 bases). Germline V gives CDR1 SGHAT, CDR2 FQNNGV. Trimming removed 6 bases from V and 0 bases from J, with 19 bases in between. The CDR3 has 17 residues.